Shown below are 7 T cell receptor beta chains from a single sample sequenced in a study of identical twins. TCRdb used MiXCR to reprocess the 5' RACE reads, holding one entry per CDR3 protein. The table lists roughly 480,000 distinct CDR3 sequences, roughly a quarter of them singletons. The same specimen was also included in a second study, on T cells expressing NK-cell markers.

The specimen sequenced was CD4+ T cells sorted from blood. Receptors were obtained from a woman under 30 in good health.

This clonotype was counted between two and nine times. The CDR3 sequence: CASSQGSGISGQFF. CDR3 DNA sequence: TGTGCCAGCAGCCAAGGAAGCGGGATAAGCGGGCAGTTCTTC. J is TRBJ2-1 and V is TRBV3-1; 7 bases fit TRBD2. Germline values: CDR1 LGHDT, CDR2 YNNKEL (reference sequence). The CDR3 covers 14 residues. V gave up 1 base and J gave up 12 bases; unmatched junction bases: 9.

V and J are TRBV20-1 and TRBJ2-4; D might be TRBD2 (5 bases). This CDR3 has 15 amino acids. Germline CDR1 is DFQATT and CDR2 is SNEGSKA (reference sequence). Trimming stripped 2 bases from V and 0 bases from J, with 11 bases between. Here the CDR3 DNA reads TGCAGTGCTAGACCAGCGGCAATAGCCAAAAACATTCAGTACTTC. Translation: CSARPAAIAKNIQYF.

The chain combines TRBV20-1 with TRBJ1-5; tentatively, D is TRBD1 (5 bases). With 6 bases removed from V and 6 bases from J, the gap between germline ends came to 15 bases. Germline CDR1 DFQATT, CDR2 SNEGSKA (reference sequence). The CDR3 consists of 13 residues. CDR3 coding DNA: TGCAGTGCCCAATCGGGGCGAGGTCAGCCCCAGCATTTT. The encoded protein is CSAQSGRGQPQHF.

This clonotype showed up just a few times. The rearrangement uses TRBV5-6 and TRBJ2-1, with unresolved D. The CDR3 sequence is 13 residues long. The V gene lost 2 bases and the J gene lost 4 bases, with 7 bases spanning the gap. CDR1 is SGHDT and CDR2 is YYEEEE in the germline V gene. CDR3 region: CASSFRPYNEQFF. CDR3 nucleotide sequence: TGTGCCAGCAGCTTCCGGCCTTACAATGAGCAGTTCTTC.

This clonotype has only a few counts. The genes are TRBV15 and TRBJ2-2, with D possibly matching TRBD1 (6 bases). The CDR3 extends over 15 amino acids. The V gene lost 6 bases and the J gene lost 7 bases, with 18 bases spanning the gap. Germline V CDR1 and CDR2: LNHNV, YYDKDF (reference sequence). CDR3 loop: CATRVGGLRVGELFF. The CDR3 bases are TGTGCCACCAGAGTTGGGGGCCTAAGGGTCGGGGAGCTGTTTTTT.

This clonotype turned up a few times. The rearrangement links TRBV12-3 or TRBV12-4 to TRBJ2-7; D unresolved. Trimming cost V 2 bases and J 0 bases, with 17 bases left between them. The CDR3 is 17 amino acids. The CDR3 sequence is CASSLNPRVSASYEQYF. DNA of the CDR3: TGTGCCAGCAGTTTAAACCCCCGGGTATCCGCCTCCTACGAGCAGTACTTC.

This chain uses TRBV2 with TRBJ1-1, with D unclear. Germline lookup yields CDR1 SNHLY and CDR2 FYNNEI. Trimming stripped 8 bases from V and 0 bases from J, with 10 bases between. This CDR3 has 13 amino acids. CDR3: CASGKQMNTEAFF. CDR3 nucleotides: TGTGCCAGCGGGAAACAGATGAACACTGAAGCTTTCTTT.